Listed here are 2 T cell receptor beta chains from one sample, sequenced in a study of blood T cell repertoires in COVID-19. TCRdb's copy holds only in-frame clones and misses some; the assay was immunoSEQ multiplex PCR. The data show about 72,000 clones, under 95% seen once. Material: peripheral blood. The receptors were sampled from a human donor in a cohort sampled during active COVID-19.

This rearrangement joins TRBV6-2 or TRBV6-3 to TRBJ2-5; no reliable D call. The CDR3 is made up of 11 amino acids. V lost 5 bases to trimming and J lost 7 bases, with 8 bases between them. Germline CDR1 reads MNHEY; CDR2 reads SVGEGT. CDR3: CASSPAWTQYF. Written as DNA, the CDR3 is TGTGCCAGCAGTCCCGCGTGGACCCAGTACTTC.

This clone has just one count. This chain connects TRBV2 to TRBJ2-5; TRBD2 agrees at 7 bases. This CDR3 is 13 amino acids long. Germline V gives CDR1 SNHLY, CDR2 FYNNEI. Germline trimming cut 10 bases from V and 2 bases from J; bases unmatched to any gene: 7. The CDR3 loop reads CATAWGGQETQYF. CDR3 DNA sequence: TGTGCCACGGCGTGGGGGGGTCAAGAGACCCAGTACTTC.